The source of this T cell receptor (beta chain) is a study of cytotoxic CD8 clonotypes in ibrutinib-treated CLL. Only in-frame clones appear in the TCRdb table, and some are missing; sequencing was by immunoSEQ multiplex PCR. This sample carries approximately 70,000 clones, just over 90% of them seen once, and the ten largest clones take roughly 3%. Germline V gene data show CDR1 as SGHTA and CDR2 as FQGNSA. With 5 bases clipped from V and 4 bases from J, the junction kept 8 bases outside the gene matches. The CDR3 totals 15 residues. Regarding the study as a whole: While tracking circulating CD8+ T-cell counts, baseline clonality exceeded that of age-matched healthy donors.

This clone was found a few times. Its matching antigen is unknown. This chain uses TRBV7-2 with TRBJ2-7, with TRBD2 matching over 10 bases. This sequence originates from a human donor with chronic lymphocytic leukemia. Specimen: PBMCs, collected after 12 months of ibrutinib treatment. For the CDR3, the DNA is TGTGCCAGCAGCGGCGCTAGCGGGAGACGGTACGAGCAGTACTTC. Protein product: CASSGASGRRYEQYF. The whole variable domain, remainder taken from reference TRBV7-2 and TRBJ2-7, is GAGVSQSPSNKVTEKGKDVELRCDPISGHTALYWYRQSLGQGLEFLIYFQGNSAPDKSGLPSDRFSAERTGGSVSTLTIQRTQQEDSAVYLCASSGASGRRYEQYFGPGTRLTVT.